The subject of this entry is one T cell receptor beta chain. The antigen it recognizes is unknown. This sample stems from a study of cytomegalovirus exposure and HLA in healthy donors (TCRdb year 2017). Turning to the overall study: According to an earlier analysis of several hundred of the donors, about 179 million T cells yielded approximately 120 million unique TCR beta sequences and 276 Gb of sequence data. An early release that covered 500 to 800 HLA-typed donors contained approximately 290 gigabases of sequencing data and 65 million to 100 million unique TCR sequences. The genetic ancestry cluster associated with self-reported Caucasian donors included over 80% of the approximately 400 genotyped donors. The study was designed to test whether signatures of past pathogen exposure could be identified by cataloging public T cell receptors. The study profiled the T cell repertoires of 500 to 800 subjects by immunosequencing and related them to cytomegalovirus serostatus. Besides the first cohort of 666 subjects, a separate validation cohort made up of roughly 120 different subjects was used. The study combined high-throughput TCR immunosequencing, statistical association of individual TCRs with disease status, and machine learning to predict cytomegalovirus infection status. In a later analysis, previously published TCR beta repertoires from 600 to 850 donors were re-analyzed and high-resolution HLA genotyping was added so that TCR occurrence patterns could be studied. Rather than drawing on any new phenotypic data, the later analysis identified candidate immune exposures from TCR beta sequences and the way those sequences occurred across donors. To decide whether each TCR beta V gene segment behaved as functional or pseudogenic, an earlier analysis of fewer than 750 of the donors relied on high-throughput TCR beta sequencing. Donor age, sex, ethnicity and CMV serostatus were compiled alongside the repertoire data. In a later genetic analysis, genome-wide SNP genotypes for about 65% of the 666 donors were used, and that subset was treated as a discovery cohort. Every discovery cohort repertoire had been produced on one sequencing platform. HLA typing covered class I and class II loci at four-digit resolution. Typing coverage varied by locus: roughly 620-630 donors for A, B, C, DRB1 and DQB1; about 520 for DQA1; 606 for DPA1; more than 450 for DPB1. Because of strong linkage in the cohort, a handful of DR-DQ haplotypes were treated as single units for association and clustering. Among some 400 genotyped donors of the cohort, an average of about 240,000 unique TCR beta nucleotide sequences were sequenced per donor, around 20% of them non-productive.

The investigation overall reported the following: Linkage disequilibrium might explain the correlated functional status among segregating V segments, but an unknown experimental factor could not be excluded. In a later analysis, several top co-occurrence clusters were reported to appear linked to parvovirus B19, influenza, CMV and Epstein-Barr virus. The presence/absence analyses assumed that sequencing depth was roughly uniform across donors, and that assumption may not be true. In an earlier analysis of approximately 590 of the donors, most TCR beta V segments appeared in productive rearrangements about 87% or about 30% of the time, broadly matching IMGT annotations. Compared with equally common non-associated chains, HLA-associated TCR beta chains in a later analysis were more clonally expanded and had lower generation probabilities. In a later genetic analysis, a missense DCLRE1C variant was associated with V-gene and J-gene trimming of TCR beta chains, and the association was replicated in an independent cohort. Three of the identified cytomegalovirus-associated TCR beta chains were confirmed in vitro to be specific for cytomegalovirus antigens. Because HLA typing was missing for some donors at each locus, association tests included only the typed subset. Cytomegalovirus status was reported to be diagnosed by the classifier with high specificity and sensitivity in both the original and validation cohorts. Some IMGT-functional V segments, including TRBV6-2 and TRBV6-3, could not be distinguished by the 87-base-pair reads and were therefore excluded. According to a later analysis, TCR association rates differed among HLA loci, with DRB1 alleles showing the most associated TCRs and HLA-C alleles showing the fewest. Most CMV-associated TCR beta chains appeared to be HLA-restricted in a later analysis, and the HLA associations seemed to be driven largely by CMV exposure. In a later analysis, around 17,000 TCR beta sequences were associated with specific HLA alleles at a false discovery rate of 0.05. A cluster of highly shared sequence variants was judged likely to represent a technical artifact of the sequencing pipeline. In the study, around 150 TCR beta chains were listed as associated with cytomegalovirus. Most TCR sequences were seen in very few donors, while some public TCRs were found in many individuals. The cohort was sequenced for TCR beta chains only, and without alpha or paired-chain data the features that could be detected were limited. The only immune exposure information available for the cohort was CMV serostatus. In a later genetic analysis, fewer N-insertions in productive TCRs were reported among donors in an Asian-associated ancestry cluster than the roughly 700-donor mean. Assigning TCR associations to individual alleles was difficult when HLA alleles, especially DR and DQ, strongly co-occurred. A further reported finding was that TCR beta sequences accurately predicted the HLA-A and HLA-B alleles for most subjects in the first cohort. Because counts were too low, roughly 16 rarely observed V segments, including chromosome 9 orphons, were excluded from the earlier analysis of 587 of the donors. According to the authors, the approach could potentially be generalized to other disease states and immunological phenotypes.

The cohort comprised fewer than 750 healthy bone marrow donors. At the time of sampling, all cohort members were nominally healthy, though unrecorded immune exposures were likely present. The donor was CMV seropositive and was included in the group of about 290 seropositive cohort members. Each donor provided a peripheral blood sample, and peripheral blood mononuclear cells were used for TCR beta sequencing. The Qiagen DNeasy Blood Extraction Kit was used to extract genomic DNA from the blood cell samples. The CDR3 holds 13 amino acids from the cysteine to the phenylalanine. Only the CDR3 portion is preserved as DNA: 39 bases, with reading frame beginning at the first base. V loses 5 bases, J loses 6 bases, and the germline ends lie 12 bases apart. CDR1 and CDR2, per the germline V gene, are SGHRS and YFSETQ. The library was obtained by the immunoSEQ multiplex PCR assay. The multiplex PCR relied on a mix of 60 forward primers for TCR Vbeta segments and 13 reverse primers for TCR Jbeta segments. The CDR3 region of rearranged TCR beta genes was amplified from genomic DNA by a multiplex PCR assay. Amplified TCR beta libraries were sequenced as 87-base-pair reads on the Illumina HiSeq System. The original pipeline was this. In a later analysis, 70 million to 95 million unique TCR beta chains were counted across the 500 to 700 repertoires, and around 10 million of these chains were shared by at least two donors. Raw reads were error-corrected and collapsed into unique sequences by a nearest-neighbor algorithm in which closely related sequences were merged to remove PCR and sequencing errors. CDR3 sequences were aligned to IMGT reference sequences to assign V, D and J gene segments. For a sequence to be retained, a match of at least six nucleotides was required to both a V gene segment and a J gene segment. Rearrangements were called productive when the CDR3 lacked stop codons and stayed in frame with V and J; all others were non-productive. Following IMGT convention, CDR3 was defined as the stretch from the second conserved V-encoded cysteine up to the conserved J-encoded phenylalanine. The earlier analysis of roughly 590 of the donors excluded any sequence lacking an unambiguous match to a single V gene segment. In an earlier analysis of about 590 of the donors, a V segment was called functional when productive rearrangements were above 56.7%, and segregating when the standard deviation between donors exceeded 5%. A statistical classification framework was built for diagnosing cytomegalovirus status from the catalog of TCR beta chain sequences. A later analysis assigned V and J genes by comparing TCR nucleotide sequences with IMGT/GENE-DB human TR gene sequences. A later analysis assigned CDR3 sequences and most-parsimonious VDJ recombination scenarios with the TCRdist pipeline. In a later analysis, each TCR beta chain was defined by its CDR3 amino acid sequence together with its V-gene family, and reads without a unique V-gene family were excluded. In a later analysis, a few hundred highly shared, low-generation-probability nucleotide sequences were removed to address suspected cross-contamination and a sequencing artifact. For each public chain, a later analysis derived a clonal expansion index from normalized ranks of inferred template counts within each repertoire. In a later analysis, generation probabilities were computed with a VDJ recombination model fitted to out-of-frame rearrangements, and the resulting probabilities were checked against IGoR. In a later analysis, hypergeometric tests were used to score TCR-TCR, TCR-HLA and TCR-CMV co-occurrence, with a repertoire-size bias correction applied to TCR pairs. To estimate false discovery rates, a later analysis permuted the HLA or CMV assignments 20 times. In a later analysis, co-occurring TCRs were grouped with DBSCAN, and TCRdist sequence similarity was added when clustering was performed within HLA-allele-positive subsets. Repertoires with fewer than 30,000 or more than 120,000 public chains, plus five repertoires with anomalous nucleotide sharing, were excluded from co-occurrence clustering. Not all clones reach the TCRdb copy of this immuneACCESS table, which keeps in-frame sequences only. Checked studies attribute under half of the gap to unresolved V genes and leave the rest unexplained. V and J calls and clone size are given by that table; D and trimming were obtained from the DNA. In this sample's table one finds 150,000 to 200,000 clones. Jointly, the top ten make up about 0.79% of the sample.

The TCR comes from a woman between 18 and 29 years old in good health and CMV-seropositive. This receptor chain uses TRBV5-1 and TRBJ1-5, with the D gene call left open. Material: PBMCs. The DNA is TGCGCCAGCAGGTTGAGGGAGGGTCAGCCCCAGCATTTT. Translated, it gives CASRLREGQPQHF. Reference TRBV5-1 and TRBJ1-5 genes cover what lies past the CDR3, so the full variable domain is KAGVTQTPRYLIKTRGQQVTLSCSPISGHRSVSWYQQTPGQGLQFLFEYFSETQRNKGNFPGRFSGRQFSNSRSEMNVSTLELGDSALYLCASRLREGQPQHFGDGTRLSIL.